This T cell receptor beta chain appears in the sequencing data of a study of CD8+CD57+ T cells in acquired aplastic anemia. Genomic DNA, serving as template, underwent TCR beta VDJ and CDR3 profiling. TCRdb independently ran MiXCR on the reads; one entry per CDR3 protein. The sample lists about 190,000 distinct CDR3 sequences; about three fifths were seen once. Looked up from germline, CDR1 is SNHLY and CDR2 is FYNNEI. This CDR3 is 13 amino acids long. The junction had 5 bases not matched to a gene; V was cut back by 3 bases and J by 7 bases. This clonotype was seen a handful of times. This sequence originates from a human donor with severe aplastic anemia or a healthy control (not recorded which). The V and J genes are TRBV2 and TRBJ1-1; 7 bases line up with TRBD1. Sequencing input: sorted CD4+, CD8+, or CD8+CD57+ T cells (not recorded which) from PBMCs. The CDR3 DNA is TGTGCCAGCAGTGACGCTGACAGGGTTGAAGCTTTCTTT. Translating it yields CASSDADRVEAFF.